The 13 T cell receptor beta chains listed next were all sequenced from one sample in a study of identical twins. TCRdb reprocessed the 5' RACE reads via MiXCR and lists one record per CDR3 protein. The sample includes fewer than 650,000 distinct CDR3 sequences, around 9.6% of them seen just once. These data also featured in a second study, about yellow fever vaccine responses in identical twins.

The source material was PBMCs. All receptors come from a woman between 18 and 30 years old in good health.

The rearrangement links TRBV6-1 to TRBJ2-3; TRBD1 or TRBD2 may be the D gene (5 bases each). V lost 3 bases to trimming and J lost 3 bases, with 19 bases between them. There are 17 residues in the CDR3. Germline V gene sequence: CDR1 MNHNS, CDR2 SASEGT. The CDR3: CASSERFGARETDTQYF. The CDR3, as DNA: TGTGCCAGCAGTGAGAGGTTCGGGGCTCGGGAAACAGATACGCAGTATTTT.

The J gene is TRBJ2-5, the V gene TRBV2; 10 nucleotides match TRBD1. Germline V gene sequence: CDR1 SNHLY, CDR2 FYNNEI. The V gene end was trimmed by 5 bases and the J gene end by 5 bases; junction bases not matched to a gene: 8. The length of the CDR3 is 15 residues. In DNA form, the CDR3 reads TGTGCCAGCAGTCTGACAGGGGGCCTCGGGGAGACCCAGTACTTC. It is translated as CASSLTGGLGETQYF. Together with reference TRBV2 and TRBJ2-5, the CDR3 gives the full variable domain: EPEVTQTPSHQVTQMGQEVILRCVPISNHLYFYWYRQILGQKVEFLVSFYNNEISEKSEIFDDQFSVERPDGSNFTLKIRSTKLEDSAMYFCASSLTGGLGETQYFGPGTRLLVL.

In this sample, this clonotype turned up many times. At one boundary the junction diverges from the germline segment, which might be a read error. V is TRBV27 and J is TRBJ2-3, with 8 bases fitting TRBD2. CDR3 length: 16 residues. Germline lookup yields CDR1 MNHEY and CDR2 SMNVEV (reference sequence). In nucleotides, the CDR3 is TGTGCCAGCAGCTTATCTGCTAGCGGGAGCACAGATACGCAGTATTTT. It translates to CASSLSASGSTDTQYF.

This clonotype came up many times. This chain connects TRBV5-6 to TRBJ2-7; D gene unclear. The germline gives CDR1 SGHDT, CDR2 YYEEEE. V was shortened by 2 bases and J by 0 bases, with 9 bases between the two germline ends. This CDR3 is 14 amino acids long. CDR3 bases: TGTGCCAGCAGCTTTCGGCAGCACTCCTACGAGCAGTACTTC. It yields the protein CASSFRQHSYEQYF.

This clonotype has more than one count but fewer than ten. The J gene is TRBJ2-3, the V gene TRBV5-5, with 8 bases aligning to TRBD1. The CDR3 is 12 amino acids. The junction had 6 bases not matched to a gene; V was cut back by 5 bases and J by 10 bases. Germline-derived CDR1 and CDR2 are SGHKS and YYEKEE (reference sequence). The CDR3 sequence: CASRPGQAPQYF. In DNA form, the CDR3 reads TGTGCCAGCAGACCGGGACAGGCACCGCAGTATTTT.

Only a few counts were recorded for this clonotype. The chain links TRBV7-8 to TRBJ2-1, with 8 bases that match TRBD2. CDR3 length: 15 residues. Germline CDR1 SGHVS, CDR2 FQNEAQ. V was clipped by 5 bases and J by 4 bases; unmatched bases: 7. The CDR3 loop reads CASSPRGGQYNEQFF. The CDR3 DNA reads TGTGCCAGCAGCCCCCGGGGGGGTCAGTACAATGAGCAGTTCTTC.

The sample holds many counts of this clonotype. CDR3 loop: CSANTDLAPYEQYF. CDR3 DNA: TGCAGTGCTAACACCGACTTAGCCCCCTACGAGCAGTACTTC. The chain is built from TRBV20-1 and TRBJ2-7, with no clear D. The CDR3 runs 14 residues. Germline values: CDR1 DFQATT, CDR2 SNEGSKA (reference sequence). The V end lost 4 bases, the J end lost 2 bases, and 15 bases lay between the germline ends.

The sample holds a few counts of this clonotype. The gene calls are TRBV11-2 and TRBJ2-2; tentative D call: TRBD2 (6 bases). Trimming stripped 4 bases from V and 6 bases from J, with 18 bases between. The CDR3 runs to 16 residues. The germline gives CDR1 SGHAT, CDR2 FQNNGV. CDR3 in DNA: TGTGCCAGCAGCTGGTCCGGGACTGAAGGTCCCGGGGAGCTGTTTTTT. Translation: CASSWSGTEGPGELFF.

This clonotype has only a few counts. This chain uses TRBV5-1 with TRBJ2-1, with TRBD2 matching 9 bases. V lost 4 bases and J lost 4; bases outside the gene matches: 9. The CDR3 sequence is 16 residues long. Per germline, CDR1 SGHRS and CDR2 YFSETQ. The CDR3 DNA follows: TGCGCCAGCAGCACCATAGCGGGAGAAGGGTACAATGAGCAGTTCTTC. Its translation: CASSTIAGEGYNEQFF. The variable domain in full, completed from reference TRBV5-1 and TRBJ2-1, reads KAGVTQTPRYLIKTRGQQVTLSCSPISGHRSVSWYQQTPGQGLQFLFEYFSETQRNKGNFPGRFSGRQFSNSRSEMNVSTLELGDSALYLCASSTIAGEGYNEQFFGPGTRLTVL.

At least ten counts were recorded for this clonotype. V usage is TRBV20-1 and J usage is TRBJ2-7; D is possibly TRBD1 (5 bases). Germline loops: CDR1 DFQATT, CDR2 SNEGSKA (reference sequence). The CDR3 sequence is 13 residues long. The germline V and J ends were trimmed by 6 bases and 2 bases, with 14 bases remaining between them. The CDR3 sequence is CSANTQAAYEQYF. The CDR3 nucleotides are TGCAGTGCCAATACACAGGCCGCCTACGAGCAGTACTTC.

The CDR3: CASSSSGTLGELFF. The DNA of the CDR3 is TGCGCCAGCAGCTCCTCCGGGACCCTCGGGGAGCTGTTTTTT. The chain links TRBV5-1 to TRBJ2-2; D is perhaps TRBD1 or TRBD2 (5 bases each). The CDR3 totals 14 residues. Germline V gives CDR1 SGHRS, CDR2 YFSETQ. Trimming took off 3 bases at V and 7 bases at J, with 13 bases between the two ends. Full variable domain (outside the CDR3, taken from reference TRBV5-1 and TRBJ2-2): KAGVTQTPRYLIKTRGQQVTLSCSPISGHRSVSWYQQTPGQGLQFLFEYFSETQRNKGNFPGRFSGRQFSNSRSEMNVSTLELGDSALYLCASSSSGTLGELFFGEGSRLTVL.

This chain uses TRBV6-1 with TRBJ2-2, with 10 bases that match TRBD1. V was pared by 5 bases and J by 4 bases, with 10 bases of the junction left unmatched. Germline values: CDR1 MNHNS, CDR2 SASEGT. CDR3 size: 17 residues. For the CDR3, the DNA is TGTGCCAGCAGTCGACAGGGGGCAAGGTCGGGCACCGGGGAGCTGTTTTTT. This sequence encodes CASSRQGARSGTGELFF.

This clonotype was observed at least ten times. The V and J genes are TRBV15 and TRBJ2-5; D gene uncertain. The CDR3 covers 14 residues. CDR1 and CDR2 from the germline V gene are LNHNV and YYDKDF (reference sequence). The V and J ends lost 5 bases and 2 bases respectively, with 12 bases between them. The CDR3, as DNA: TGTGCCACCAGCCAACCCCCGAGACAAGAGACCCAGTACTTC. This gives the protein CATSQPPRQETQYF.